A selection of T cell receptor beta chains follows, all from one sample in a study of blood T cell repertoires in COVID-19. The assay was immunoSEQ multiplex PCR, and TCRdb's table has in-frame clones only and misses some. The profile shows about 94,000 clones, under 90% of them singletons. Sequenced material: peripheral blood. Every receptor here comes from a human donor in a cohort sampled during active COVID-19. The CDR3 runs from the conserved cysteine through the conserved F or W. The D gene is left open where the match is weak. Where a row states a size, it is once, few, many or the class of an expanded clone; other rows omit it.

size	length	D	J	V	DNA	CDR3
NA	18	TRBD2	TRBJ2-7	TRBV3-1/TRBV3-2	TGTGCCAGCAGCCAAGATGGTTTGGGAGTAGCGGGGCCCCCCGAGCAGTACTTC	CASSQDGLGVAGPPEQYF
NA	15	TRBD1	TRBJ2-5	TRBV15	TGTGCCACCACGGGCAGGGGGCAGGGCCAAGAGACCCAGTACTTC	CATTGRGQGQETQYF
NA	11	NA	TRBJ2-7	TRBV6-5	TGTGCCAGCAGACAAGTTAACGAGCAGTACTTC	CASRQVNEQYF
NA	15	TRBD1	TRBJ2-2	TRBV28	TGTGCCAGCAGTTCAGCAGGGGGATTTTACGGGGAGCTGTTTTTT	CASSSAGGFYGELFF
NA	14	NA	TRBJ1-2	TRBV7-2	TGTGCCAGCAGCTTATCCCGGGAAAACTATGGCTACACCTTC	CASSLSRENYGYTF
NA	17	TRBD1	TRBJ1-2	TRBV2	TGTGCCAGCAGTGAACCGGGACAGGGGACTAGAAACTATGGCTACACCTTC	CASSEPGQGTRNYGYTF
NA	13	NA	TRBJ1-1	TRBV2	TGTGCCAGCCCGGGGAGGCTGAACACTGAAGCTTTCTTT	CASPGRLNTEAFF
once	14	NA	TRBJ2-7	TRBV4-2	TGTGCCAGCAGCCCATCCGGAGGCTCCTACGAGCAGTACTTC	CASSPSGGSYEQYF
few	15	NA	TRBJ1-2	TRBV19	TGTGCCAGTAGTACGACCCTCGACAACCCCTATGGCTACACCTTC	CASSTTLDNPYGYTF
NA	13	NA	TRBJ1-1	TRBV29-1	TGCAGCGGAATGGGGCAGGCCCTCTCTGAAGCTTTCTTT	CSGMGQALSEAFF